This T cell receptor (beta chain) was sequenced for a study of blood T cell repertoires in COVID-19. Across the whole study: T cells, B-cell-depleted T cells, or PBMCs supplied cDNA or gDNA.

Profiled with immunoSEQ multiplex PCR; TCRdb holds only in-frame clones, not every one. The sample has about 360,000 clones; around 86% are singletons. This clone was picked up a small number of times. In germline, CDR1 is SGHNT, CDR2 YYREEE (reference sequence). This CDR3 is built from 15 residues. The V end was cut by 4 bases, the J end by 1 base, with 14 bases between. The rearrangement uses TRBV5-4 and TRBJ1-1; D remains unclear. This TCR was sampled from a human donor in a cohort sampled during active COVID-19. The sequencing sample was made of peripheral blood. The CDR3 DNA reads TGTGCCAGCAGCGTTCTCGGTGGAGGGAACACTGAAGCTTTCTTT. It codes for CASSVLGGGNTEAFF.